This is a list of T cell receptor beta chains from one sample in a study of technical replicates of blood from a handful of donors. Profiling relied on immunoSEQ multiplex PCR, and the TCRdb table lists in-frame clones only, not all of them. The sample carries around 86,000 clones, around 96% recorded once. The sample consisted of T cells isolated from PBMCs. These receptors were collected from a human donor in good health. Each CDR3 is given with its conserved first and last residue. Size tells how often a clone was seen (once, few, many) or the class of an expanded clone, and some rows leave it out.

J	V	size	CDR3
TRBJ1-5	TRBV9	-	CASSVALGSNQPQHF
TRBJ1-1	TRBV28	few	CASSWGPVAFF
TRBJ2-2	TRBV7-6	-	CASSFTGGTGELFF
TRBJ1-5	TRBV28	-	CASSLSLLRRSDQPQHF
TRBJ2-1	TRBV10-2	-	CASSRTSGLGDEQFF
TRBJ2-7	TRBV6-1	-	CASSEASGRRTGVSYEQYF
TRBJ2-3	TRBV2	-	CASSEGLAVRVYF
TRBJ1-4	TRBV27	-	CASSHSNEKLFF
TRBJ1-2	TRBV7-2	-	CASSPGQRYGYTF
TRBJ2-1	TRBV9	-	CASSVDWREWNNEQFF
TRBJ1-3	TRBV2	-	CASSTGIGNTIYF
TRBJ1-5	TRBV2	-	CASSNEGDGNQPQHF
TRBJ2-1	TRBV19	-	CASSIGASGYNEQFF
TRBJ2-1	TRBV5-6	-	CASSFNSGRGLVDEQFF
TRBJ1-1	TRBV4-1	once	CASSRTRDRVEAFF
TRBJ2-3	TRBV7-9	-	CASSPSIQADTQYF
TRBJ2-1	TRBV11-3	-	CASSLGLTTTWDNEQFF
TRBJ1-4	TRBV5-1	-	CASSLTAANEKLFF
TRBJ2-7	TRBV7-9	-	CASSLLSEQYF
TRBJ1-2	TRBV6-5	-	CASASVTENYGYTF
TRBJ2-3	TRBV9	-	CASSLEGGAYTDTQYF
TRBJ2-7	TRBV5-5	-	CASRTSGTYEQYF
TRBJ2-1	TRBV6-6	-	CASSPGLGGEQFF
TRBJ2-4	TRBV28	once	CASSSASLFGLAGEGGAKNIQYF
TRBJ2-7	TRBV4-1	-	CASSRIFIAGGDEQYF
TRBJ1-2	TRBV11-2	-	CASSLGIDRHYGYTF
TRBJ1-1	TRBV29-1	-	CSVVPRNTEAFF
TRBJ1-2	TRBV11-2	-	CASSLGGPGYTF
TRBJ1-1	TRBV2	few	CASKGGRANTEAFF
TRBJ2-1	TRBV4-1	once	CASSPVSGRGGGEQFF
TRBJ1-1	TRBV5-1	-	CASSSGLMNTEAFF
TRBJ2-3	TRBV6-1	-	CASSDGTSGGGSTDTQYF
TRBJ2-1	TRBV29-1	-	CSVVESSYNEQFF
TRBJ2-1	TRBV4-1	-	CASSQDSPSSYNEQFF
TRBJ2-3	TRBV5-1	once	CASSADYNRGTDTQYF
TRBJ1-5	TRBV19	-	CASIPQGRYGPDQPQHF
TRBJ1-6	TRBV6-6	-	CASRDNRDSPLHF
TRBJ1-5	TRBV27	-	CASSPYSSNQPQHF
TRBJ1-2	TRBV7-2	-	CASSSWDRGGSAF
TRBJ1-2	TRBV2	few	CASSGPAEPDTSYGYTF
TRBJ2-3	TRBV15	-	CATSGTLAGRGWGLTDTQYF